These 17 T cell receptor beta chains were sequenced from one sample in a study of CD8 T cells in Susac syndrome. Random hexamers were used to reverse transcribe the RNA input (about 0.45 to 1 ug). TCRdb fed the immunoSEQ multiplex PCR reads into MiXCR, producing one record per CDR3 protein. The sample lists 200,000 or so distinct CDR3 sequences; around 95% were seen once. The sequencing input was CD8+ T cells from PBMCs. The receptors come from a human donor with Susac syndrome.

The J gene is TRBJ2-5, the V gene TRBV27; the match to TRBD1 covers 7 bases. Germline-derived CDR1 and CDR2 are MNHEY and SMNVEV (reference sequence). Trimming removed 5 bases from V and 1 base from J; junction bases left unmatched: 4. The CDR3 consists of 14 residues. CDR3 loop: CASSPRTGQETQYF. The CDR3 DNA is TGTGCCAGCAGTCCTAGGACAGGCCAAGAGACCCAGTACTTC.

The chain is built from TRBV5-1 and TRBJ2-1; 8 positions agree with TRBD2. The CDR3 is made up of 12 amino acids. CDR1 is SGHRS, CDR2 YFSETQ, per germline. J gave up 13 bases and V 4 bases, and 7 bases lay outside the gene matches. The CDR3 DNA sequence: TGCGCCAGCAGCCGAGCGGGGGACCGTCAGTTCTTC. It codes for CASSRAGDRQFF.

The chain is built from TRBV20-1 and TRBJ2-7; 9 bases fit TRBD1. This CDR3 has 13 residues. Losses at the gene ends were 3 bases for V and 6 bases for J; bases not matched to a gene: 6. Per germline, CDR1 DFQATT and CDR2 SNEGSKA (reference sequence). CDR3 sequence reads: CSASWGQGAEQYF. CDR3 DNA sequence: TGCAGTGCTAGCTGGGGACAGGGTGCCGAGCAGTACTTC.

The count of this clonotype is one. This chain uses TRBV7-9 with TRBJ2-7; D possibly corresponds to TRBD2 (5 bases). Trimming pared 0 bases from V and 6 bases from J, leaving 9 bases between. This CDR3 contains 13 residues. Germline V gives CDR1 SEHNR, CDR2 FQNEAQ (reference sequence). CDR3 DNA sequence: TGTGCCAGCAGCTTAGCCGCGGGCAGCGAGCAGTACTTC. Protein product: CASSLAAGSEQYF.

The chain couples TRBV9 to TRBJ2-2; 8 nucleotides line up with TRBD1. Germline V gene data show CDR1 as SGDLS and CDR2 as YYNGEE. The V and J ends lost 2 bases and 2 bases, in that order; junction bases with no gene match: 8. The CDR3 loop spans 17 amino acids. For the CDR3, the DNA is TGTGCCAGCAGCGTGAACAGGGGGAGTGTAAACACCGGGGAGCTGTTTTTT. Translating gives CASSVNRGSVNTGELFF.

This clonotype was found a few times. The CDR3 protein is CASSQEGWREGYEQYF. The CDR3 DNA reads as TGCGCCAGCAGCCAAGAAGGGTGGCGGGAGGGCTACGAGCAGTACTTC. The chain is built from TRBV4-1 and TRBJ2-7; 9 nucleotides match TRBD2. V shed 0 bases, J shed 3 bases, and the junction held 6 bases outside the gene matches. This CDR3 comprises 16 residues. Germline values: CDR1 MGHRA, CDR2 YSYEKL.

The V and J genes are TRBV4-1 and TRBJ2-1, with TRBD2 identical over 9 bases. This CDR3 has 16 amino acids. The germline CDR1 and CDR2 sequences are MGHRA and YSYEKL. The trim removed 0 bases at V and 8 bases at J, leaving 8 bases unmatched. CDR3 DNA: TGCGCCAGCAGCCAAGAAGGCGGGAGGGCTCACGATGAGCAGTTCTTC. This encodes CASSQEGGRAHDEQFF.

The chain joins TRBV4-2 to TRBJ2-1, with 15 positions matching TRBD2. Germline CDR1 reads LGHNA; CDR2 reads YNFKEQ. Unmatched junction bases numbered 7, after V lost 3 bases and J lost 7 bases. The CDR3 runs to 17 residues. CDR3 in amino acids: CASSHGLAGGSGNEQFF. The CDR3 coding sequence is TGTGCCAGCAGCCACGGACTAGCGGGAGGGTCGGGGAATGAGCAGTTCTTC.

The rearrangement links TRBV30 to TRBJ1-1, with D uncertain. Germline assignment: CDR1 GTSNPN and CDR2 SVGIG (reference sequence). Trimming pared 1 base from V and 5 bases from J, leaving 14 bases between. This CDR3 comprises 14 residues. The CDR3 loop is CAWSATLLGTEAFF. The CDR3, as DNA: TGTGCCTGGAGTGCCACGCTCCTCGGGACTGAAGCTTTCTTT. Full variable domain (missing parts from reference TRBV30 and TRBJ1-1): SQTIHQWPATLVQPVGSPLSLECTVEGTSNPNLYWYRQAAGRGLQLLFYSVGIGQISSEVPQNLSASRPQDRQFILSSKKLLLSDSGFYLCAWSATLLGTEAFFGQGTRLTVV.

This clonotype was seen just once. V gene TRBV28 combines with J gene TRBJ2-1; TRBD2 aligns across 7 bases. The CDR3 is 16 residues long. From germline, CDR1 is MDHEN and CDR2 SYDVKM. V lost 3 bases, J lost 10 bases, and 15 bases stayed unmatched. The CDR3: CASSFHVRVAGDEQFF. The DNA of the CDR3 is TGTGCCAGCAGTTTCCATGTTCGTGTTGCGGGAGACGAGCAGTTCTTC.

The V call is TRBV5-1, the J call TRBJ2-2; 14 bases are a match to TRBD2. The CDR3 length is 20 residues. Trimming removed 0 bases from V and 0 bases from J; junction bases left unmatched: 7. CDR1 SGHRS and CDR2 YFSETQ come from the germline V gene. CDR3 nucleotide sequence: TGCGCCAGCAGCTTGGTAGGGACTAGCGGGAGCCCTACGAACACCGGGGAGCTGTTTTTT. It is translated as CASSLVGTSGSPTNTGELFF.

V is TRBV3-1 and J is TRBJ1-5; D is unresolved. There are 13 residues in the CDR3. V shed 4 bases and J shed 5 bases, with 9 bases lying between them. Germline CDR1 and CDR2: LGHDT and YNNKEL (reference sequence). CDR3 sequence: CASSREVDQPQHF. CDR3 DNA sequence: TGTGCCAGCAGCCGAGAAGTGGATCAGCCCCAGCATTTT.

V and J are TRBV2 and TRBJ2-7; D unresolved. This CDR3 is built from 12 residues. Trimming took off 6 bases at V and 4 bases at J, with 10 bases between the two ends. Per the germline V gene, CDR1 is SNHLY and CDR2 is FYNNEI. In DNA form, the CDR3 reads TGTGCCAGCAGACGGAACATGTACGAGCAGTACTTC. Its translation is CASRRNMYEQYF. The full variable domain, completed using reference TRBV2 and TRBJ2-7, is EPEVTQTPSHQVTQMGQEVILRCVPISNHLYFYWYRQILGQKVEFLVSFYNNEISEKSEIFDDQFSVERPDGSNFTLKIRSTKLEDSAMYFCASRRNMYEQYFGPGTRLTVT.

This sequence joins TRBV4-1 and TRBJ1-6; D is undetermined. From germline, CDR1 is MGHRA and CDR2 YSYEKL. CDR3 size: 15 residues. V was shortened by 2 bases and J by 6 bases, with 11 bases between the two germline ends. The CDR3 loop reads CASSQSSVFNSPLHF. The CDR3 DNA sequence: TGCGCCAGCAGCCAAAGTAGCGTGTTTAATTCACCCCTCCACTTT.

This clonotype was seen a single time. The chain combines TRBV30 with TRBJ1-1; D gene uncertain. Germline loops: CDR1 GTSNPN, CDR2 SVGIG (reference sequence). V lost 2 bases, J lost 7 bases, and 14 bases lay in between. The CDR3 runs to 13 residues. CDR3 DNA sequence: TGTGCCTGGAGTTATGGAGCCGACTATGAAGCTTTCTTT. Protein: CAWSYGADYEAFF.

The J gene is TRBJ2-7, the V gene TRBV5-1, with D possibly being TRBD1 (6 bases). The V and J ends lost 3 bases and 7 bases respectively, with 8 bases between them. The CDR3 loop spans 11 amino acids. CDR1 and CDR2 from the germline V gene are SGHRS and YFSETQ. The CDR3 sequence: CASSSQGEQYF. CDR3 DNA: TGCGCCAGCAGCTCCCAGGGGGAGCAGTACTTC.

The V and J genes are TRBV7-9 and TRBJ2-7; D might be TRBD1 (6 bases). V was shortened by 5 bases and J by 2 bases, with 7 bases between the two germline ends. The CDR3 spans 12 residues. Germline-derived CDR1 and CDR2 are SEHNR and FQNEAQ (reference sequence). CDR3 bases: TGTGCCAGCAGCAAGGGGGCCTACGAGCAGTACTTC. It specifies CASSKGAYEQYF.